This T cell receptor beta chain was recovered during a study of cytomegalovirus exposure and HLA in healthy donors (dated by TCRdb to 2017 to 2019). Concerning the study at large: According to an earlier analysis of several hundred of the donors, about 190 million T cells yielded roughly 100 million unique TCR beta sequences and more than 250 Gb of sequence data. An early release that covered roughly 600 HLA-typed donors contained approximately 300 gigabases of sequencing data and tens of millions of unique TCR sequences. The genetic ancestry cluster associated with self-reported Caucasian donors included 80% to 90% of the 398 genotyped donors. The study aimed to test whether signatures of past pathogen exposure could be identified by cataloging public T cell receptors. The study used immunosequencing to profile the T cell repertoires of some 600 subjects and linked those repertoires to cytomegalovirus serostatus. A separate validation cohort of 100 to 150 different subjects was used in addition to the roughly 640-subject first cohort. High-throughput TCR immunosequencing, statistical association of individual TCRs with disease status, and machine learning were combined to predict cytomegalovirus infection status. A later analysis re-analyzed previously published TCR beta repertoires from several hundred donors and added high-resolution HLA genotyping to study TCR occurrence patterns. Rather than drawing on any new phenotypic data, the later analysis identified candidate immune exposures from TCR beta sequences and the way those sequences occurred across donors. To decide whether each TCR beta V gene segment behaved as functional or pseudogenic, an earlier analysis of approximately 600 of the donors relied on high-throughput TCR beta sequencing. Donor age, sex, ethnicity and CMV serostatus were compiled alongside the repertoire data. Genome-wide SNP genotypes for about three fifths of the roughly 670 donors were used in a later genetic analysis, which treated that subset as a discovery cohort. All discovery cohort repertoires had been generated on a single sequencing platform. HLA typing covered class I and class II loci at four-digit resolution. Typing coverage differed by locus: A, B, C, DRB1 and DQB1 were typed in roughly 620-640 donors, DQA1 in 522, DPA1 in 600 to 610, and DPB1 in 450 to 490. Four to six DR-DQ haplotypes were handled as single units for association and clustering because linkage in the cohort was strong. Among roughly 400 genotyped donors of the cohort, an average of approximately 240,000 unique TCR beta nucleotide sequences was sequenced per donor, of which about 18% were non-productive.

V was cut back by 7 bases and J by 0 bases, leaving a gap of 13 bases between them. CDR1 and CDR2, looked up from the germline V gene (reference sequence), are SEHNR and FQNEAQ. The CDR3 covers 14 residues, taking in both the cysteine and the phenylalanine. Of all the DNA, just the CDR3 is kept, 42 bases in frame from base 1. Comment on this clone: What this receptor recognizes is not known. No qualities accompany the bases; no much larger clone lies one base away.

In total, approximately 700 healthy bone marrow donors made up the cohort. All cohort members were sampled while nominally healthy, although unrecorded immune exposures were likely present. The donor tested CMV seropositive, placing the donor among the roughly 300 seropositive members of the cohort. A peripheral blood sample was provided by each donor, and peripheral blood mononuclear cells were used for TCR beta sequencing. Genomic DNA extraction from the blood cell samples was performed with the Qiagen DNeasy Blood Extraction Kit. The research as a whole found: Broadly in line with IMGT annotations, most TCR beta V segments showed up in productive rearrangements about 87% or about 30% of the time in an earlier analysis of 450 to 600 of the donors. Sequencing depth was assumed to be roughly uniform across donors in the presence/absence analyses, though that assumption may not hold. Because HLA typing was missing for some donors at each locus, association tests included only the typed subset. Most CMV-associated TCR beta chains appeared to be HLA-restricted in a later analysis, and the HLA associations seemed to be driven largely by CMV exposure. The study listed approximately 150 TCR beta chains as associated with cytomegalovirus. Because counts were too low, 15 to 20 rarely observed V segments, including chromosome 9 orphons, were excluded from the earlier analysis of around 590 of the donors. The sequencing pipeline was judged likely to have produced a cluster of highly shared sequence variants as a technical artifact. Immune exposure information for the cohort was limited to CMV serostatus. Some IMGT-functional V segments, including TRBV6-2 and TRBV6-3, could not be told apart with the 87-base-pair reads, so those segments were excluded. Three of the identified cytomegalovirus-associated TCR beta chains were confirmed in vitro to be specific for cytomegalovirus antigens. The classifier was reported to diagnose cytomegalovirus status with high specificity and sensitivity in both the original and validation cohorts. Correlated functional status among segregating V segments might reflect linkage disequilibrium, but an unknown experimental factor could not be ruled out. The cohort was sequenced for TCR beta chains only, and without alpha or paired-chain data the features that could be detected were limited. Across donors, most TCR sequences were observed very rarely, whereas some public TCRs were present in many individuals. A later analysis reported that several top co-occurrence clusters appeared linked to parvovirus B19, influenza, CMV and Epstein-Barr virus. A later genetic analysis associated a missense DCLRE1C variant with V-gene and J-gene trimming of TCR beta chains, and an independent cohort replicated the association. According to the authors, the approach could potentially be generalized to other disease states and immunological phenotypes. In a later analysis, the rate of TCR association differed among HLA loci, with DRB1 alleles having the most associated TCRs and HLA-C alleles having the fewest. In a later analysis, HLA-associated TCR beta chains showed more clonal expansion and lower generation probabilities than non-associated chains that were equally common. A later genetic analysis reported fewer N-insertions in productive TCRs among donors in an Asian-associated ancestry cluster than the roughly 670-donor mean. A later analysis associated about 18,000 TCR beta sequences with specific HLA alleles at a false discovery rate of 0.05. A further reported finding was that TCR beta sequences accurately predicted the HLA-A and HLA-B alleles for most subjects in the first cohort. Strong co-occurrence of HLA alleles, especially DR and DQ, made assigning TCR associations to individual alleles difficult.

The library came from the immunoSEQ multiplex PCR assay. For the multiplex PCR, a mixture combining 60 forward primers for TCR Vbeta segments and 13 reverse primers for TCR Jbeta segments was used. Amplification of the CDR3 region of rearranged TCR beta genes was performed with a multiplex PCR assay on genomic DNA. Amplified TCR beta libraries were sequenced as 87-base-pair reads on the Illumina HiSeq System. The authors processed their data as follows. A later analysis tallied 80 million to 95 million unique TCR beta chains across the 700 or so repertoires, and about 10 million of those chains were shared by two or more donors. Raw reads were error-corrected and collapsed into unique sequences with a nearest-neighbor algorithm that merged closely related sequences to remove PCR and sequencing errors. V, D and J gene segments were assigned by aligning CDR3 sequences to IMGT reference sequences. Each retained sequence needed at least a six-nucleotide match to both a V gene segment and a J gene segment. A rearrangement was called productive if the CDR3 had no stop codons and remained in frame with V and J, and every other rearrangement was called non-productive. CDR3 was defined by IMGT convention, running from the second conserved V-encoded cysteine to the conserved J-encoded phenylalanine. In an earlier analysis of more than 550 of the donors, sequences lacking an unambiguous match to a single V gene segment were excluded. An earlier analysis of over 450 of the donors classified V segments as functional when productive rearrangements were above 56.7% and as segregating when the standard deviation between donors was above 5%. A statistical classification framework was built to diagnose cytomegalovirus status from the catalog of TCR beta chain sequences. A later analysis assigned V and J genes by comparing TCR nucleotide sequences with IMGT/GENE-DB human TR gene sequences. A later analysis assigned CDR3 sequences and most-parsimonious VDJ recombination scenarios with the TCRdist pipeline. In a later analysis, each TCR beta chain was defined by its CDR3 amino acid sequence together with its V-gene family, and reads without a unique V-gene family were excluded. A later analysis removed 600 or so highly shared, low-generation-probability nucleotide sequences to deal with suspected cross-contamination and a sequencing artifact. In a later analysis, a clonal expansion index was calculated for each public chain from normalized within-repertoire ranks of inferred template counts. A later analysis computed generation probabilities with a VDJ recombination model fitted to out-of-frame rearrangements, and checked the results against IGoR. In a later analysis, hypergeometric tests were used to score TCR-TCR, TCR-HLA and TCR-CMV co-occurrence, with a repertoire-size bias correction applied to TCR pairs. A later analysis estimated false discovery rates by permuting HLA or CMV assignments 20 times. In a later analysis, co-occurring TCRs were grouped with DBSCAN, and TCRdist sequence similarity was added when clustering was performed within HLA-allele-positive subsets. Repertoires with fewer than 30,000 or more than 120,000 public chains were left out of co-occurrence clustering, as were about 5 repertoires with anomalous nucleotide sharing. TCRdb holds this immuneACCESS table with in-frame rearrangements only. Some clones are missing; in checked studies, unresolved V genes explain under half, and the rest has no known cause. V, J and clone size are those of that table, while D and trimming were read from the DNA. The sample contains about 190,000 clones, over 65% of them found a single time. Together, the top ten hold 2.6% of the sample.

The TCR comes from a woman between 45 and 60 years old in good health and CMV-seropositive. The rearrangement combines TRBV7-9 with TRBJ2-7; the D gene is perhaps TRBD2, from 7 matching bases. The sample was PBMCs. In nucleotide form, the sequence is TGTGCCAGCAAGGAGGGGGGGTACTCCTACGAGCAGTACTTC. Its protein is CASKEGGYSYEQYF.